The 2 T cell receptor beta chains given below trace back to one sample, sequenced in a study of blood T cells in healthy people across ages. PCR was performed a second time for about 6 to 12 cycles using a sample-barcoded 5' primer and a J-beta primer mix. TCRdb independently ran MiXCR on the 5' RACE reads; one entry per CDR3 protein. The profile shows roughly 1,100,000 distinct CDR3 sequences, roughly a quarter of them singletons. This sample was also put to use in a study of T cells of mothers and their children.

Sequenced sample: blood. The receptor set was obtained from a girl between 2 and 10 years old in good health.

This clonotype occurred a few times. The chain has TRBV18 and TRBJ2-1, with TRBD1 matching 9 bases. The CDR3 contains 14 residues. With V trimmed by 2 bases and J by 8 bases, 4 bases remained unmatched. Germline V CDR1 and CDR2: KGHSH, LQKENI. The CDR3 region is CASSPTGQGYEQFF. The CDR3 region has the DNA TGTGCCAGCTCACCAACGGGACAGGGCTATGAGCAGTTCTTC.

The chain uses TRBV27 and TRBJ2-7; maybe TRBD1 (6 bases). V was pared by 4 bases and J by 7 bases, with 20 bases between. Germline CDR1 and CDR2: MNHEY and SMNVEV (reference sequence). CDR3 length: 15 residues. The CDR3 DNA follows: TGTGCCAGCAGTTCAGACCGGGACACCTCATGGGAGCAGTACTTC. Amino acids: CASSSDRDTSWEQYF.